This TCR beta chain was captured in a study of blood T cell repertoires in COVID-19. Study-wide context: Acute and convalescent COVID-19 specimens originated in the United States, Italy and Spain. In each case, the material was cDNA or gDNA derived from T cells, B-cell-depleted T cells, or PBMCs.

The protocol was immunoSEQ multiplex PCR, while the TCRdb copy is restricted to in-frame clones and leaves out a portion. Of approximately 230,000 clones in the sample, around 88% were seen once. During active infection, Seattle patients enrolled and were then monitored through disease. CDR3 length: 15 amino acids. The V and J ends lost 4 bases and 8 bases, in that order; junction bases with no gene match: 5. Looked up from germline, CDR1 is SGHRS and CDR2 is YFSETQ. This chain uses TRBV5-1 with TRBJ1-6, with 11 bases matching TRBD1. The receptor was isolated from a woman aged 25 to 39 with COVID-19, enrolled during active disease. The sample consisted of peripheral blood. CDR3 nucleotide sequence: TGCGCCAGCAGCCAGAGGACAGGGGGCGATTCACCCCTCCACTTT. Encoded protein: CASSQRTGGDSPLHF. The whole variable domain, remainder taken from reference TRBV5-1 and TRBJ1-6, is KAGVTQTPRYLIKTRGQQVTLSCSPISGHRSVSWYQQTPGQGLQFLFEYFSETQRNKGNFPGRFSGRQFSNSRSEMNVSTLELGDSALYLCASSQRTGGDSPLHFGNGTRLTVT.